The source of this T cell receptor (beta chain) is a study of cytotoxic CD8 clonotypes in ibrutinib-treated CLL. Across the study: Mean values per sample were roughly 250,000 productive templates and 93,000 or so productive rearrangements.

To note about this clone: Its antigen is currently unknown.

Findings of the study overall: Patients showed higher baseline clonality than age-matched healthy donors, and it tracked circulating CD8+ T-cell counts.

Cryopreserved PBMCs supplied roughly 1.8 micrograms of genomic DNA for TCR beta libraries. With sequencing, the targeted depth ranged from 1 in 200,000 to 1 in 1 million T cells. The table came from immunoSEQ multiplex PCR; TCRdb's copy has only in-frame clones and leaves some out. The table includes 50,000 to 60,000 clones, approximately 82% detected once. The CDR3 contains 15 residues. The V and J ends lost 6 bases and 4 bases respectively, with 18 bases between them. CDR1 is SQVTM and CDR2 is ANQGSEA in the germline V gene. Sequencing used PBMCs, obtained after 24 months of ibrutinib treatment. The chain uses TRBV29-1 and TRBJ2-2; either TRBD1 or TRBD2 may supply D (5 bases each). The clonotype was recovered from a human donor with chronic lymphocytic leukemia. The CDR3 is CSVAFGRESTGELFF. DNA for the CDR3: TGCAGCGTGGCCTTCGGCAGGGAGTCCACCGGGGAGCTGTTTTTT.